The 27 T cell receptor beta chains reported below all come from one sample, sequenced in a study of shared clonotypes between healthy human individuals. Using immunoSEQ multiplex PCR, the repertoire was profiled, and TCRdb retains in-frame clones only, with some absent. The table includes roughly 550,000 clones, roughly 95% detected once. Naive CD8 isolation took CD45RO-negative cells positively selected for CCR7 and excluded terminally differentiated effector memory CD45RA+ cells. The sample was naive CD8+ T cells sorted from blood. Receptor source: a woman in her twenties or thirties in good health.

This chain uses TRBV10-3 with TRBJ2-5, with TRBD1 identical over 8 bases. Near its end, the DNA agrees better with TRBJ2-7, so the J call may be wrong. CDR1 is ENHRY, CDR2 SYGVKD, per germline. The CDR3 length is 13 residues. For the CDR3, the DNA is TGTGCCATCAGTGAGTCTGGGACAGGCGAGCAGTACTTC. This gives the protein CAISESGTGEQYF.

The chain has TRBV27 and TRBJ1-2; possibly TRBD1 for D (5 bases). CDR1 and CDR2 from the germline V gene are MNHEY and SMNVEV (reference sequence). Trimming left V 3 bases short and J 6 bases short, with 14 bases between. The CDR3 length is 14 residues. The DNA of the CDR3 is TGTGCCAGCAGTTTCAGGGAGACGGCCGATGGCTACACCTTC. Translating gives CASSFRETADGYTF.

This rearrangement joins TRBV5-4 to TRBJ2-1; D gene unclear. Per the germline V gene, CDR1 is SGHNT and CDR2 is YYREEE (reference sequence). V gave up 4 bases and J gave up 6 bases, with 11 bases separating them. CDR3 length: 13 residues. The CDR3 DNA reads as TGTGCCAGCAGCGGCTTAGGTGTCAATGAGCAGTTCTTC. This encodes CASSGLGVNEQFF.

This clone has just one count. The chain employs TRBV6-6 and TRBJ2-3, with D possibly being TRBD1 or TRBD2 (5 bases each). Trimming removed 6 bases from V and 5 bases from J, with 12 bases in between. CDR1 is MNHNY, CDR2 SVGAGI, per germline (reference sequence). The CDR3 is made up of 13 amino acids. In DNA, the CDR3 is TGTGCCAGCAGAACCGGGACCGGAGATACGCAGTATTTT. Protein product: CASRTGTGDTQYF.

This CDR3 is CASSALAVGAPIEAFF. In DNA, the CDR3 is TGTGCCAGCAGCGCTTTGGCGGTCGGTGCTCCAATCGAAGCTTTCTTT. The chain combines TRBV9 with TRBJ1-1, with D unresolved. This CDR3 comprises 16 residues. Germline assignment: CDR1 SGDLS and CDR2 YYNGEE. With 3 bases removed from V and 8 bases from J, the gap between germline ends came to 23 bases.

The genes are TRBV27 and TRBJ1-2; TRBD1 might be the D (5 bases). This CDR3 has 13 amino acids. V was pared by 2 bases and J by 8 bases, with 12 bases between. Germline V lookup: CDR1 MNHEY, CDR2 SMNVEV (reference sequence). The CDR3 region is CASSLGSGLGYTF. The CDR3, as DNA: TGTGCCAGCAGTTTAGGATCAGGGCTCGGCTACACCTTC.

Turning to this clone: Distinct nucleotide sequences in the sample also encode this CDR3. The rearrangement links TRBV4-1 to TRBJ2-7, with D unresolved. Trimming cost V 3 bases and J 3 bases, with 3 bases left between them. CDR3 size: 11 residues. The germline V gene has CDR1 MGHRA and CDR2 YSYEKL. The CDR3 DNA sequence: TGCGCCAGCAGCCACAGCTACGAGCAGTACTTC. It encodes CASSHSYEQYF.

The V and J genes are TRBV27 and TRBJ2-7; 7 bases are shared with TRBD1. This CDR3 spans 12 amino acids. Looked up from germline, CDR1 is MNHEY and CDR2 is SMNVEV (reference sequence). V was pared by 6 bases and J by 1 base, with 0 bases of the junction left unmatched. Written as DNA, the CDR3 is TGTGCCAGCAGGGACAGGTCCTACGAGCAGTACTTC. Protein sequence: CASRDRSYEQYF.

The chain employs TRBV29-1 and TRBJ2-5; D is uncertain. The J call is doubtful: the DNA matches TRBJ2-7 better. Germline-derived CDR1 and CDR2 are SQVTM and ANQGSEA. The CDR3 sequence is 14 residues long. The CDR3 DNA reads TGCAGCGTTGAAGATGTTAACACAGCCTACGAGCAGTACTTC. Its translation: CSVEDVNTAYEQYF.

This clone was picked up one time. CDR3 region: CASSFTSGRFSYEQYF. The CDR3 bases are TGTGCCAGCAGTTTTACTAGCGGGCGATTCTCCTACGAGCAGTACTTC. V usage is TRBV28 and J usage is TRBJ2-7; 9 bases align to TRBD2. V shed 3 bases and J 0 bases; nucleotides not matched to a gene: 6. This CDR3 spans 16 amino acids. Germline V lookup: CDR1 MDHEN, CDR2 SYDVKM.

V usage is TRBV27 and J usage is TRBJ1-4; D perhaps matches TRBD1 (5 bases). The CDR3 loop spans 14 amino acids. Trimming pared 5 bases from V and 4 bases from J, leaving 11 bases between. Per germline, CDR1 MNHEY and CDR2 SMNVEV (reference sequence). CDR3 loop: CASSKTDINEKLFF. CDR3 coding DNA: TGTGCCAGCAGTAAGACAGACATTAATGAAAAACTGTTTTTT.

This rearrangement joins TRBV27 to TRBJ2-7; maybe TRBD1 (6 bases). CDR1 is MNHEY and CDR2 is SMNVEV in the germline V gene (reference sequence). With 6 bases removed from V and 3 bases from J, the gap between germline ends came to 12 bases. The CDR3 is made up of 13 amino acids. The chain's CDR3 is CASRTGQNYEQYF. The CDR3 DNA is TGTGCCAGCAGAACCGGACAGAACTACGAGCAGTACTTC.

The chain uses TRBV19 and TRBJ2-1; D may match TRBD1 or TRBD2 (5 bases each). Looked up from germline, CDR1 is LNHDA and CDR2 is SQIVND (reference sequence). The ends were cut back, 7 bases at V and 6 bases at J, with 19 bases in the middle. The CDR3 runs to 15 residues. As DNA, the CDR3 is TGTGCCAGTACCCCGACCGGGACCTCCAGCAATGAGCAGTTCTTC. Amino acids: CASTPTGTSSNEQFF.

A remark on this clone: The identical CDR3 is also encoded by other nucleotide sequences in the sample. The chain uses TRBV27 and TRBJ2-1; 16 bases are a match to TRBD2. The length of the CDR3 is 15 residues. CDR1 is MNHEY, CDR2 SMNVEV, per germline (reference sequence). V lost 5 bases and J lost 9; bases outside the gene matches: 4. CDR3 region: CASSLGTSGRVEQFF. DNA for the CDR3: TGTGCCAGCAGTCTCGGGACTAGCGGGAGGGTTGAGCAGTTCTTC.

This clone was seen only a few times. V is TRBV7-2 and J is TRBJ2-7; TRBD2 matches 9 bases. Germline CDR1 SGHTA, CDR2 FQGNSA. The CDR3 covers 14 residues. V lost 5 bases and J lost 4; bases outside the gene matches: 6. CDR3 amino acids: CASSQIAGAYEQYF. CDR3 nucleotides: TGTGCCAGCAGCCAAATAGCGGGAGCTTACGAGCAGTACTTC.

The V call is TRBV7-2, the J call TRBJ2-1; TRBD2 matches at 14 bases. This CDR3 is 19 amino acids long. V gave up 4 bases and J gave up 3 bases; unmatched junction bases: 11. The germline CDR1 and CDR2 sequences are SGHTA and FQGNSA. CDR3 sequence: CASSSGLAGEVAFYNEQFF. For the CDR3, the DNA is TGTGCCAGCAGCTCGGGACTAGCGGGAGAGGTGGCGTTCTACAATGAGCAGTTCTTC.

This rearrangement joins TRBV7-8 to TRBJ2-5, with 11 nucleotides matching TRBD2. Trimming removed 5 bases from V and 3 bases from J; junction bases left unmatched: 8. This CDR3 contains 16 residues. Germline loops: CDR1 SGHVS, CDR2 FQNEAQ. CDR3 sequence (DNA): TGTGCCAGCAGCCTCGAACCGGGACTAGCGGAAGAGACCCAGTACTTC. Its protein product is CASSLEPGLAEETQYF. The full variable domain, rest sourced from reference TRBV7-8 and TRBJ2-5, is GAGVSQSPRYKVAKRGQDVALRCDPISGHVSLFWYQQALGQGPEFLTYFQNEAQLDKSGLPSDRFFAERPEGSVSTLKIQRTQQEDSAVYLCASSLEPGLAEETQYFGPGTRLLVL.

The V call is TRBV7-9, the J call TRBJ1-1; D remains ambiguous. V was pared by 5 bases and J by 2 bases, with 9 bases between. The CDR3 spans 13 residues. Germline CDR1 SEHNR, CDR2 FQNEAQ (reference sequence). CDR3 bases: TGTGCCAGCAGCAGCTACACAAACACTGAAGCTTTCTTT. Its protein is CASSSYTNTEAFF.

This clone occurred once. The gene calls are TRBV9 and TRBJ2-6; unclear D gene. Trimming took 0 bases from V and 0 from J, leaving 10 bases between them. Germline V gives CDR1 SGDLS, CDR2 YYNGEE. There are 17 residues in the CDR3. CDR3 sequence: CASSVDPNLSGANVLTF. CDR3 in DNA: TGTGCCAGCAGCGTAGATCCAAATCTCTCTGGGGCCAACGTCCTGACTTTC.

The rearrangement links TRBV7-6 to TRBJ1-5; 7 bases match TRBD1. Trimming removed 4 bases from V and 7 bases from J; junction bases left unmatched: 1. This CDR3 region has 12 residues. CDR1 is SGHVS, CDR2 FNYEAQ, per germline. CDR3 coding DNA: TGTGCCAGCAGCTCGACAGGGCAGCCCCAGCATTTT. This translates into CASSSTGQPQHF. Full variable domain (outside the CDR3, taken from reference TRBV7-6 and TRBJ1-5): GAGVSQSPRYKVTKRGQDVALRCDPISGHVSLYWYRQALGQGPEFLTYFNYEAQQDKSGLPNDRFSAERPEGSISTLTIQRTEQRDSAMYRCASSSTGQPQHFGDGTRLSIL.

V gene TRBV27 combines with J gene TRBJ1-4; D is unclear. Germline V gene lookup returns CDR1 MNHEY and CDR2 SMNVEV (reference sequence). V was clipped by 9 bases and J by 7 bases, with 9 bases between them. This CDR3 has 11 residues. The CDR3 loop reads CASLGGEKLFF. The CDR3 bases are TGTGCCAGTTTAGGCGGTGAAAAACTGTTTTTT.

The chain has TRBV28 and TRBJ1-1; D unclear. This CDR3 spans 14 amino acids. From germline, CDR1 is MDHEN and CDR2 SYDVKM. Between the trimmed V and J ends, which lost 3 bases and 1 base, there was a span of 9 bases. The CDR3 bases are TGTGCCAGCAGTTTTTTTGAGGGGAACACTGAAGCTTTCTTT. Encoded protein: CASSFFEGNTEAFF.

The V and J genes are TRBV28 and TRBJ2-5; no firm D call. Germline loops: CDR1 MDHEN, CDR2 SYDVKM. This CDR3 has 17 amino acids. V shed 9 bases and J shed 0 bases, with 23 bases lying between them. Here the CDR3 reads CASSQWAKTDYQETQYF. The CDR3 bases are TGTGCCAGTTCACAGTGGGCCAAAACCGATTACCAAGAGACCCAGTACTTC.

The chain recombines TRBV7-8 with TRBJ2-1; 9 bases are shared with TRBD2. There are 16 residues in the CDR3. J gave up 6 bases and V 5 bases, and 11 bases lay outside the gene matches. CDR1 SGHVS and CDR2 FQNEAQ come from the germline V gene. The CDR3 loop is CASSSQPGTSFNEQFF. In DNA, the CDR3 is TGTGCCAGCAGCAGCCAGCCCGGGACTAGCTTCAATGAGCAGTTCTTC.

The CDR3 loop is CASSYLAGLQETQYF. The CDR3 bases are TGTGCCAGCAGCTACCTAGCGGGACTCCAAGAGACCCAGTACTTC. The J gene is TRBJ2-5, the V gene TRBV7-9; 9 positions agree with TRBD2. Germline values: CDR1 SEHNR, CDR2 FQNEAQ (reference sequence). The CDR3 length is 15 residues. With 4 bases clipped from V and 1 base from J, the junction kept 4 bases outside the gene matches.

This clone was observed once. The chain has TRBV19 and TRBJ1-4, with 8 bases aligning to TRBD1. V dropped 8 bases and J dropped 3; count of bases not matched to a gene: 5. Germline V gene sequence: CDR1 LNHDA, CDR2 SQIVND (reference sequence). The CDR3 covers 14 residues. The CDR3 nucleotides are TGTGCCAGTGTGGGGGGACAGGCTAATGAAAAACTGTTTTTT. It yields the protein CASVGGQANEKLFF. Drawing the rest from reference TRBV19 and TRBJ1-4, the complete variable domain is DGGITQSPKYLFRKEGQNVTLSCEQNLNHDAMYWYRQDPGQGLRLIYYSQIVNDFQKGDIAEGYSVSREKKESFPLTVTSAQKNPTAFYLCASVGGQANEKLFFGSGTQLSVL.

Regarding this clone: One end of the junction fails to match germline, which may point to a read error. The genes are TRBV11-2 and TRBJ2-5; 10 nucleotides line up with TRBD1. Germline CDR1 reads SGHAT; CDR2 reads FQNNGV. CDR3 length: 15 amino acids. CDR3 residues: CASSVDRGRRETQYF. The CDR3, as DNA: TGTGCCAGCAGCGTAGACAGGGGGCGTCGGGAGACCCAGTACTTC.